This is a list of T cell receptor beta chains from one sample in a study of blood T cell repertoires in COVID-19. The data were produced by immunoSEQ multiplex PCR, yet TCRdb's version contains in-frame clones alone and is incomplete. The data contain some 94,000 clones, 70% to 90% of them singletons. Sequenced material: peripheral blood. The receptors originated from a woman between 55 and 75 years old with COVID-19, enrolled during active disease. The conserved cysteine and the conserved F or W are not part of the CDR3 here.

V gene,CDR3 protein
TRBV6-2/TRBV6-3,ASSYLPGQLYSNQPQH
TRBV27,ASSTRQGGSPLH
TRBV7-6,ASSLGGGPSTGELF
TRBV25-1,ASSDLAGQGGEQF
TRBV30,AVRNQFLSTEAF
TRBV19,ASSIMPAGGNQPQH
TRBV12-3/TRBV12-4,ASSFGDTQY
TRBV7-2,ASRGQGYEQY
TRBV10-1,ASSAWTSSEQF
TRBV5-6,ASSLTGGLGKNIQY
TRBV19,ASSIDRQGYSPLH
TRBV6-2/TRBV6-3,ASNPRGTGVYEQY
TRBV6-5,ASSYSGDRNYEQY
TRBV7-2,ASSPGGAEGYT
TRBV27,ASSWSGGGTGELF
TRBV5-4,ASSLSGGYT
TRBV23-1,ARPPRGQVSYEQY
TRBV23-1,ASSQAANTEAF
TRBV6-1,ASSAHLGQGAGETQY
TRBV6-6,ASSYENHYEQY
TRBV19,ATSRRGRTEAF
TRBV6-4,ARTGLYSNQPQH
TRBV19,ASSTGTTAKNIQY
TRBV4-3,ASSQQVTGDQPQH
TRBV12-5,ASVPSGRDNEQF
TRBV28,ASSRGTDGYT
TRBV7-8,ASSLDRIPNYGYT
TRBV5-1,ASSQGVGYGYT
TRBV30,AWRTVSTYEQY
TRBV19,ASSIDAPQGAGYEKLF
TRBV19,ASSPTGGRGYT
TRBV6-2/TRBV6-3,ASSYYGLGYEQY
TRBV9,ASSPRDRYNSPLH
TRBV18,ASSPGLAGHRSYNEQF
TRBV13,ASSFAGVTEAF
TRBV7-9,ASSLGTGNGYT
TRBV4-3,ASSQDGRTGEEKLF
TRBV7-3,ASSFPGTSRSDEQF
TRBV9,ASSVDGGEAF
TRBV7-2,ASSPGLSRVGANVLT
TRBV15,ATSKDGRTGDGYT
TRBV4-3,ASSQGGRETQY
TRBV5-8,ASSLMEGASQPQH
TRBV6-2/TRBV6-3,ASSFRQVLNEKLF
TRBV7-5,ARSLAFQGGNSPLH
TRBV28,ASSYGYNEKLF
TRBV19,ASSDRGATEAF
TRBV18,ASSKGPAENTGELF
TRBV5-1,ASSLGRTGGSGNTIY
TRBV9,ASSLDRGHGDTQY
TRBV6-1,ASSEMGQGPYEQY
TRBV6-2/TRBV6-3,ASSYHDRVDIQY
TRBV5-4,ASSLVSQYGYT